Presented here are 13 T cell receptor beta chains from one specimen sequenced in a study of T-cell reconstitution after alpha-beta-depleted transplantation in children. Preparation of the TCRbeta library involved a method that used unique molecular identifiers. TCRdb processed the PCR reads anew with MiXCR; each CDR3 protein has one entry. The sample consists of roughly 100,000 distinct CDR3 sequences, around 7.8% of them appearing once. Here the sequenced sample was PBMCs, taken before TCRalphabeta/CD19-depleted stem cell transplant. Every receptor here comes from a boy aged 2 to 10 with acute lymphoblastic leukemia, due to receive a stem cell transplant.

The CDR3 nucleotides read TGTGCCAGCAGTAGCCCAGACAGGGGTTTTGCCTACGAGCAGTACTTC. The encoded protein is CASSSPDRGFAYEQYF. The genes are TRBV6-5 and TRBJ2-7, with TRBD1 matching over 8 bases. Germline values: CDR1 MNHEY, CDR2 SVGAGI. Trimming took 5 bases from V and 2 from J; bases not matched to a gene: 11. The CDR3 loop spans 16 amino acids.

This clonotype was observed many times. The chain links TRBV3-1 to TRBJ2-3; a weak D match, TRBD2 (6 bases). Germline loops: CDR1 LGHDT, CDR2 YNNKEL (reference sequence). The length of the CDR3 is 16 residues. The V gene lost 3 bases and the J gene lost 1 base, with 14 bases spanning the gap. CDR3 sequence (DNA): TGTGCCAGCAGCCAGCCCGCCGGGGGTGGCACAGATACGCAGTATTTT. This gives the protein CASSQPAGGGTDTQYF.

This clonotype was seen at least ten times. The genes are TRBV18 and TRBJ1-1; D gene uncertain. V lost 6 bases, J lost 7 bases, and 15 bases lay in between. The CDR3 spans 13 residues. Germline assignment: CDR1 KGHSH and CDR2 LQKENI. This CDR3 reads CASSLPLGDEAFF. CDR3 nucleotides: TGTGCCAGCTCCCTCCCATTGGGTGATGAAGCTTTCTTT.

This clonotype was recorded at least ten times. The chain uses TRBV5-5 and TRBJ2-7; D is unresolved. CDR1 and CDR2 from the germline V gene are SGHKS and YYEKEE (reference sequence). V lost 4 bases, J lost 0 bases, and 14 bases lay in between. The CDR3 consists of 15 residues. CDR3 protein: CASSPLPTASYEQYF. The CDR3 bases are TGTGCCAGCAGCCCGCTCCCGACGGCCTCCTACGAGCAGTACTTC.

In this sample, this clonotype turned up a few times. The V and J genes are TRBV7-2 and TRBJ2-1; possibly TRBD2 for D (7 bases). The V and J ends lost 6 bases and 7 bases respectively, with 19 bases between them. The CDR3 is made up of 15 amino acids. Germline V gene sequence: CDR1 SGHTA, CDR2 FQGNSA. CDR3 in amino acids: CASSRTRGVRNEQFF. In DNA form, the CDR3 reads TGTGCCAGCAGTCGGACTAGGGGGGTGAGGAATGAGCAGTTCTTC.

Only a few counts were recorded for this clonotype. V and J are TRBV6-5 and TRBJ2-5; maybe TRBD2 (5 bases). Germline CDR1 MNHEY, CDR2 SVGAGI. CDR3 length equals 15 residues. Between the trimmed V and J ends, which lost 0 bases and 2 bases, there was a span of 10 bases. Here the CDR3 reads CASSYSGRSQETQYF. The CDR3 DNA reads as TGTGCCAGCAGTTACTCGGGGAGATCTCAAGAGACCCAGTACTTC.

This clonotype came up a few times. V gene TRBV5-4 combines with J gene TRBJ2-7; 10 positions match TRBD1. V shed 4 bases and J 2 bases; nucleotides not matched to a gene: 6. The CDR3 is 15 residues long. Germline CDR1 is SGHNT and CDR2 is YYREEE (reference sequence). CDR3 DNA: TGTGCCAGCAGCCTGACAGGGGGCGTGACCTACGAGCAGTACTTC. This sequence encodes CASSLTGGVTYEQYF. Based on the CDR3 plus reference TRBV5-4 and TRBJ2-7, the full variable domain is ETGVTQSPTHLIKTRGQQVTLRCSSQSGHNTVSWYQQALGQGPQFIFQYYREEENGRGNFPPRFSGLQFPNYSSELNVNALELDDSALYLCASSLTGGVTYEQYFGPGTRLTVT.

This clonotype was seen ten or more times. The rearrangement uses TRBV12-3 or TRBV12-4 and TRBJ2-7, with 7 bases lining up with TRBD1. The CDR3 has 14 residues. Trimming took 10 bases from V and 5 from J; bases not matched to a gene: 14. The CDR3 is CATSFRDRVDEQYF. In DNA, the CDR3 is TGTGCCACCTCCTTCCGAGACAGGGTTGACGAGCAGTACTTC.

The rearrangement uses TRBV19 and TRBJ1-2, with D possibly being TRBD1 (5 bases). V lost 8 bases and J 3 bases, leaving 13 bases between the germline ends. The CDR3 contains 13 residues. Germline V lookup: CDR1 LNHDA, CDR2 SQIVND (reference sequence). The CDR3 sequence: CASRRGTDYGYTF. DNA of the CDR3: TGTGCCAGTCGCCGGGGGACGGACTATGGCTACACCTTC.

In its sample, this clonotype was seen a few times. The CDR3 is CASSLVETQYF. The CDR3, as DNA: TGCGCCAGCAGCTTGGTTGAGACCCAGTACTTC. The rearrangement uses TRBV5-1 and TRBJ2-5, with D unclear. V was clipped by 0 bases and J by 5 bases, with 2 bases between them. This CDR3 is 11 amino acids long. Germline assignment: CDR1 SGHRS and CDR2 YFSETQ.

This clonotype was seen ten or more times. The V gene is TRBV5-1, the J gene TRBJ2-6; D remains unclear. Germline V CDR1 and CDR2: SGHRS, YFSETQ. This CDR3 comprises 16 residues. V shed 4 bases and J shed 0 bases, with 11 bases lying between them. The CDR3 here is CASSPTLSSGANVLTF. For the CDR3, the DNA is TGCGCCAGCAGCCCGACATTAAGCTCTGGGGCCAACGTCCTGACTTTC. Full variable domain (rest looked up from reference TRBV5-1 and TRBJ2-6): KAGVTQTPRYLIKTRGQQVTLSCSPISGHRSVSWYQQTPGQGLQFLFEYFSETQRNKGNFPGRFSGRQFSNSRSEMNVSTLELGDSALYLCASSPTLSSGANVLTFGAGSRLTVL.

This clonotype was recorded many times. The V gene is TRBV4-2, the J gene TRBJ1-5, with D unclear. The CDR3 is 15 residues long. V was shortened by 0 bases and J by 11 bases, with 17 bases between the two germline ends. Looked up from germline, CDR1 is LGHNA and CDR2 is YNFKEQ. The CDR3 sequence: CASSQDLVREWAQHF. The CDR3 region has the DNA TGTGCCAGCAGCCAAGATTTGGTCCGTGAGTGGGCCCAGCATTTT.

This clonotype has ten or more counts. CDR3 protein: CASSATQPDTQYF. The CDR3 region has the DNA TGTGCCAGCAGTGCGACCCAGCCAGATACGCAGTATTTT. The V and J genes are TRBV25-1 and TRBJ2-3; D gene ambiguous. Germline CDR1 and CDR2: MGHDK and SYGVNS. This CDR3 has 13 amino acids. Deletions cut 4 bases from V and 4 bases from J, with 9 bases between.